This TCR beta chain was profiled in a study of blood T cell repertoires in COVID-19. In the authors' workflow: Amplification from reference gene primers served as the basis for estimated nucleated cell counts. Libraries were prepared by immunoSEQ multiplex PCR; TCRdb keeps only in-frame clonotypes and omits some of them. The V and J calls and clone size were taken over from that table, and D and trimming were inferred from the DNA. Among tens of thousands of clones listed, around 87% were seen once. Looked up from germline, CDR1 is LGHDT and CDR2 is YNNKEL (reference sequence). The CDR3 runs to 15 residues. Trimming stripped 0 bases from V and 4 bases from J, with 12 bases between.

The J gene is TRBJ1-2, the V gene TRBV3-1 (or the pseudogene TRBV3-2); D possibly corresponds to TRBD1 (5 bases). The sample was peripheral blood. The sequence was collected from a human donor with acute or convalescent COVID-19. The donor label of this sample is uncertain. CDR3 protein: CASSQESRAFYGYTF. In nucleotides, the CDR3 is TGTGCCAGCAGCCAAGAATCCAGGGCCTTCTATGGCTACACCTTC.